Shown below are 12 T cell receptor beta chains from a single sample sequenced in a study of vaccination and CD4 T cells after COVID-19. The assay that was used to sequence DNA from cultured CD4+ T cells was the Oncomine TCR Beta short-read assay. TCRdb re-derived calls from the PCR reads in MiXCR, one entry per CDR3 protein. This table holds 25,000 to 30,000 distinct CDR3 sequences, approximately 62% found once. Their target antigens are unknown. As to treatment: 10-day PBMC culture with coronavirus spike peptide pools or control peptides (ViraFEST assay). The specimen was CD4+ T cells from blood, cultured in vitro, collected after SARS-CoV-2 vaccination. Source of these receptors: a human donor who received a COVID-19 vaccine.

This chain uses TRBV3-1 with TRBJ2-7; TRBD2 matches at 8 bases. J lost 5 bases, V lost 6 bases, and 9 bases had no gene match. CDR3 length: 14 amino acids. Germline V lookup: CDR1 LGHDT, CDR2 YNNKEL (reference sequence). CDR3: CASSRLAGRDEQYF. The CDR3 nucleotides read TGTGCCAGCAGTCGTTTAGCGGGGAGGGACGAGCAGTACTTC.

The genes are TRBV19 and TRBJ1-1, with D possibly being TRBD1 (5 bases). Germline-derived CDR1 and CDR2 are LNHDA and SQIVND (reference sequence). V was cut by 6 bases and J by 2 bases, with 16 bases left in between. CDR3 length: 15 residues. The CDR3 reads CASRDGPRGNTEAFF. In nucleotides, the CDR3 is TGTGCCAGTAGAGATGGCCCACGGGGCAACACTGAAGCTTTCTTT.

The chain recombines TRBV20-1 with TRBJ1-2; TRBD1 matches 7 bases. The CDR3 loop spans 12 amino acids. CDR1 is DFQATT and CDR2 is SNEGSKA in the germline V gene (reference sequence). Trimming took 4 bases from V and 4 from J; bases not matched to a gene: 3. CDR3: CSATGQTYGYTF. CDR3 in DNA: TGCAGTGCTACGGGACAGACCTATGGCTACACCTTC.

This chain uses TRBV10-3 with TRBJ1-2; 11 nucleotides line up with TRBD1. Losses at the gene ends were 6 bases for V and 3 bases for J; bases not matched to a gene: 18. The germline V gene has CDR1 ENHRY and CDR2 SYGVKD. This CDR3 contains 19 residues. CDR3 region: CAISKRTGTGGELDYGYTF. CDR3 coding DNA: TGTGCCATCAGCAAAAGAACCGGGACAGGGGGTGAATTGGACTATGGCTACACCTTC.

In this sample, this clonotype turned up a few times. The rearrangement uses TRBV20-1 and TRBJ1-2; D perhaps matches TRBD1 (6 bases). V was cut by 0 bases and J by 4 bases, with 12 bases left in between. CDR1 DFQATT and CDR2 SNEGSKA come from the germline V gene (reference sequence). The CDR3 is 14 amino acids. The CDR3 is CSAREQGVGYGYTF. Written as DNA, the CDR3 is TGCAGTGCTAGAGAACAGGGTGTGGGCTATGGCTACACCTTC.

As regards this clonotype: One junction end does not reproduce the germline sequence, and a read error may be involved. CDR3 DNA: TGTGCCAGCAGATCCTTTGGGACGGGACTTTTGAACTTC. It specifies CASRSFGTGLLNF. The rearrangement joins TRBV27 to TRBJ2-7; maybe TRBD2 (6 bases). Germline V gives CDR1 MNHEY, CDR2 SMNVEV (reference sequence). This CDR3 has 13 residues.

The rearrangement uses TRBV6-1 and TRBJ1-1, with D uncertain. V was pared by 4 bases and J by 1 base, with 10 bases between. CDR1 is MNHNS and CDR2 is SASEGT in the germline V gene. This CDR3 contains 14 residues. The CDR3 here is CASSGRAGNTEAFF. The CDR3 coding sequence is TGTGCCAGCAGTGGGAGGGCGGGGAACACTGAAGCTTTCTTT.

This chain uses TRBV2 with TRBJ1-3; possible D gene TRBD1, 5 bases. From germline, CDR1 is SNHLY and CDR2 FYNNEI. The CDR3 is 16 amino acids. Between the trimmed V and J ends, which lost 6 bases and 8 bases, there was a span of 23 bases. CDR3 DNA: TGTGCCAGCAGCCTCGACCAGGGTATAGGAGGGGACACCATATATTTT. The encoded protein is CASSLDQGIGGDTIYF. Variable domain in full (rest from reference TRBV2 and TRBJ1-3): EPEVTQTPSHQVTQMGQEVILRCVPISNHLYFYWYRQILGQKVEFLVSFYNNEISEKSEIFDDQFSVERPDGSNFTLKIRSTKLEDSAMYFCASSLDQGIGGDTIYFGEGSWLTVV.

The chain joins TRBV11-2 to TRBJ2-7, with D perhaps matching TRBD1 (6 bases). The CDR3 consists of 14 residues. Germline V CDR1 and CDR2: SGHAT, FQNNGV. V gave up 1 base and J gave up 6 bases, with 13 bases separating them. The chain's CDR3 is CASSLGRGRGEQYF. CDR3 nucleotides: TGTGCCAGCAGCTTAGGTCGCGGCAGGGGCGAGCAGTACTTC.

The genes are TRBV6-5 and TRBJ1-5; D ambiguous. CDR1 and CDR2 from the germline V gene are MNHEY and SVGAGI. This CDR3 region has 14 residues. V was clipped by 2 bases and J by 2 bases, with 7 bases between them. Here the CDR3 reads CASSYGRGNQPQHF. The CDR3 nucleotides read TGTGCCAGCAGTTACGGGAGGGGCAATCAGCCCCAGCATTTT.

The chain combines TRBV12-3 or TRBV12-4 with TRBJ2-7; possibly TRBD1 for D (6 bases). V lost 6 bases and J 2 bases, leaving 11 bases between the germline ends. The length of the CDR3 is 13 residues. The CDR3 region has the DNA TGTGCCAGCAGCCGGGACAAAACCTACGAGCAGTACTTC. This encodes CASSRDKTYEQYF.

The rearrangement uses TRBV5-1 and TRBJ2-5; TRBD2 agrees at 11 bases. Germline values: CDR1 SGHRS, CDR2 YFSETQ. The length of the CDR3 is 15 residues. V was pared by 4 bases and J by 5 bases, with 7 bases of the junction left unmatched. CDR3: CASSSSGGVWETQYF. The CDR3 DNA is TGCGCCAGCAGCAGTAGCGGGGGGGTCTGGGAGACCCAGTACTTC. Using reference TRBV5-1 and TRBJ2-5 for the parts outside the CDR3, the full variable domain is KAGVTQTPRYLIKTRGQQVTLSCSPISGHRSVSWYQQTPGQGLQFLFEYFSETQRNKGNFPGRFSGRQFSNSRSEMNVSTLELGDSALYLCASSSSGGVWETQYFGPGTRLLVL.